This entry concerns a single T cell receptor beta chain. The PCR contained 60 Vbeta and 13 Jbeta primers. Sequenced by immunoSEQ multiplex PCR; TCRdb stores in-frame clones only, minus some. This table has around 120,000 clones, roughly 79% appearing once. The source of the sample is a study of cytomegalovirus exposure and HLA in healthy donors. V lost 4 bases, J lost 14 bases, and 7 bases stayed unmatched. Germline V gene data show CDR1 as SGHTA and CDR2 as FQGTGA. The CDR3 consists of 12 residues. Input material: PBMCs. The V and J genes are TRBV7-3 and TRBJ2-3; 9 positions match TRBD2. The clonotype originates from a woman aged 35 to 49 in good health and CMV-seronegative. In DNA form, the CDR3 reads TGTGCCAGCAGCTCTAGCGGGGCCCTGTTGTATTTT. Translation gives CASSSSGALLYF. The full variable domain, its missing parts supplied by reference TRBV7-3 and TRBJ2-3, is GAGVSQTPSNKVTEKGKYVELRCDPISGHTALYWYRQSLGQGPEFLIYFQGTGAADDSGLPNDRFFAVRPEGSVSTLKIQRTERGDSAVYLCASSSSGALLYFGPGTRLTVL.